The rows below give T cell receptor beta chains drawn from one sample of a study of T cell changes during pregnancy in multiple sclerosis. Assay: immunoSEQ multiplex PCR; the TCRdb copy retains only in-frame clones and omits some. The table shows 40,000 to 60,000 clones, with roughly 92% occurring only once. Specimen: peripheral blood, collected after pregnancy. The source of these receptors is a female donor with multiple sclerosis, enrolled in a pregnancy study. The CDR3 runs from the conserved cysteine through the conserved F or W. A D gene is named only where the DNA matches it firmly. Not every row has a clone size; where given, it reads once, few, many or a size class.

j_gene | abundance | v_gene | d_gene | CDR3aa | CDR3nt
TRBJ1-2 | once | TRBV13 | . | CASSLGQLARGNYGYTF | TGTGCCAGCAGCTTAGGCCAACTTGCCAGGGGTAACTATGGCTACACCTTC
TRBJ1-2 | . | TRBV9 | . | CASSVENGGHGGYTF | TGTGCCAGCAGCGTAGAGAACGGCGGTCATGGGGGCTACACCTTC
TRBJ2-3 | . | TRBV5-4 | . | CASSLSSGAHSTDTQYF | TGTGCCAGCAGCTTGTCTTCTGGAGCACATAGCACAGATACGCAGTATTTT
TRBJ2-3 | . | TRBV30 | . | CAWARDSGGTQYF | TGTGCCTGGGCCCGGGACAGCGGGGGTACGCAGTATTTT
TRBJ1-5 | . | TRBV19 | TRBD1 | CASSADRVASNQPQHF | TGTGCCAGTAGTGCCGACAGGGTCGCGAGCAATCAGCCCCAGCATTTT
TRBJ2-1 | once | TRBV18 | . | CASSPQQGISYNEQFF | TGTGCCAGCTCACCGCAACAGGGCATCTCCTACAATGAGCAGTTCTTC
TRBJ2-2 | . | TRBV7-9 | TRBD2 | CASSSPGGFAGELFF | TGTGCCAGCAGCTCCCCGGGGGGGTTTGCTGGGGAGCTGTTTTTT
TRBJ2-7 | . | TRBV15 | . | CATSMPGGPNPYEQYF | TGTGCCACCAGCATGCCCGGAGGGCCCAATCCCTACGAGCAGTACTTC
TRBJ1-2 | . | TRBV7-3 | . | CASSFNREGYGYTF | TGTGCCAGCAGCTTTAACAGGGAAGGATATGGCTACACCTTC
TRBJ2-3 | . | TRBV23-1 | . | CASSQSHRVNLTDTQYF | TGCGCCAGCAGTCAATCGCACAGGGTGAACCTCACAGATACGCAGTATTTT
TRBJ1-4 | once | TRBV6-1 | . | CASSEGRQLGEKLFF | TGTGCCAGCAGTGAAGGGAGACAGCTGGGCGAAAAACTGTTTTTT
TRBJ2-6 | . | TRBV19 | . | CASSILSGANVLTF | TGTGCCAGTAGTATCCTATCTGGGGCCAACGTCCTGACTTTC
TRBJ1-6 | . | TRBV7-2 | TRBD1 | CASSLGTGGPPTLHF | TGTGCCAGCAGCTTAGGGACAGGGGGCCCTCCCACCCTCCACTTT
TRBJ1-2 | . | TRBV7-3 | . | CASSLQGSSYTF | TGTGCCAGCAGCTTACAGGGGTCGAGCTACACCTTC
TRBJ1-2 | . | TRBV5-6 | TRBD1 | CASSLVGQFYGYTF | TGTGCCAGCAGCTTGGTGGGACAGTTCTATGGCTACACCTTC
TRBJ2-6 | . | TRBV15 | . | CATGSSRVPGANVLTF | TGTGCCACCGGATCGTCCAGGGTTCCTGGGGCCAACGTCCTGACTTTC
TRBJ1-1 | . | TRBV10-3 | TRBD1 | CAIIRDRGATEAFF | TGTGCCATCATCCGGGACAGGGGCGCCACTGAAGCTTTCTTT
TRBJ2-5 | . | TRBV2 | . | CASSDLGSGSQYF | TGTGCCAGCAGTGATCTTGGGTCGGGGTCCCAGTACTTC
TRBJ1-1 | . | TRBV9 | . | CASSPPTGWTEAFF | TGTGCCAGCAGCCCTCCGACAGGATGGACTGAAGCTTTCTTT
TRBJ2-2 | . | TRBV7-9 | . | CASSPPLAELFF | TGTGCCAGCAGCCCCCCGTTGGCGGAGCTGTTTTTT
TRBJ1-2 | . | TRBV7-2 | . | CASSLGTRFLDTRGYTF | TGTGCCAGCAGCTTAGGAACAAGGTTTCTTGACACCCGTGGCTACACCTTC
TRBJ1-4 | . | TRBV11-3 | . | CASSLRDGRGGTNEKLFF | TGTGCCAGCAGCTTACGGGACGGGCGGGGGGGAACTAATGAAAAACTGTTTTTT
TRBJ2-5 | . | TRBV9 | TRBD1 | CASSVSGGSIQETQYF | TGTGCCAGCAGCGTATCAGGGGGCAGTATCCAAGAGACCCAGTACTTC
TRBJ1-1 | . | TRBV12-5 | . | CASGFILGRGTEAFF | TGTGCTAGTGGTTTTATTCTCGGTAGAGGCACTGAAGCTTTCTTT
TRBJ2-3 | . | TRBV18 | . | CASCTVSASTDTQYF | TGTGCCAGCTGCACGGTCAGCGCATCGACAGATACGCAGTATTTT
TRBJ2-1 | . | TRBV5-1 | . | CASSELLAYNEQFF | TGCGCCAGCAGCGAACTACTAGCCTACAATGAGCAGTTCTTC
TRBJ2-2 | . | TRBV19 | . | CASTGHRNTGELFF | TGTGCCAGTACGGGACACCGGAACACCGGGGAGCTGTTTTTT
TRBJ2-7 | . | TRBV5-6 | . | CASSLGSQGYEQYF | TGTGCCAGCAGCTTGGGCTCTCAGGGCTACGAGCAGTACTTC
TRBJ2-4 | . | TRBV9 | . | CASSVEAGRIQYF | TGTGCCAGCAGCGTAGAGGCGGGACGCATTCAGTACTTC
TRBJ1-5 | . | TRBV4-3 | . | CASSRAENQPQHF | TGCGCCAGCAGCCGGGCAGAGAATCAGCCCCAGCATTTT
TRBJ2-5 | . | TRBV9 | TRBD2 | CASSRAGLAGSETQYF | TGTGCCAGCAGCAGAGCGGGACTAGCGGGGTCAGAGACCCAGTACTTC
TRBJ1-2 | . | TRBV27 | . | CASSPTASGYGYTF | TGTGCCAGCAGCCCGACCGCGTCGGGCTATGGCTACACCTTC
TRBJ2-7 | . | TRBV4-2 | . | CASSQDGGGAHSYEQYF | TGTGCCAGCAGCCAAGATGGAGGCGGGGCGCACTCCTACGAGCAGTACTTC
TRBJ1-2 | . | TRBV7-9 | . | CASSVRADSPLYGYTF | TGTGCCAGCAGCGTTAGAGCGGACAGCCCCCTCTATGGCTACACCTTC
TRBJ2-7 | . | TRBV6-6 | TRBD1 | CASSETGTGPYEQYF | TGTGCCAGCAGCGAAACCGGGACAGGGCCCTACGAGCAGTACTTC
TRBJ1-4 | . | TRBV30 | . | CAWSVPAGFNEKLFF | TGTGCCTGGAGTGTACCCGCAGGTTTTAATGAAAAACTGTTTTTT
TRBJ2-7 | . | TRBV7-9 | TRBD1 | CASSVGTGYEQYF | TGTGCCAGCAGCGTAGGGACAGGCTACGAGCAGTACTTC
TRBJ1-6 | few | TRBV19 | TRBD1 | CASSKRQGAYNSPLHF | TGTGCCAGTAGTAAGAGACAGGGGGCCTATAATTCACCCCTCCACTTT
TRBJ2-7 | . | TRBV19 | TRBD1 | CASSRGQPYEQYF | TGTGCCAGTAGCCGGGGACAGCCCTACGAGCAGTACTTC
TRBJ1-4 | . | TRBV21-1 | . | CASSRDRPSTNEKLFF | TGTGCCAGCAGCAGAGACAGGCCCTCAACTAATGAAAAACTGTTTTTT
TRBJ1-4 | once | TRBV6-6 | TRBD1 | CASSYRRGREKLFF | TGTGCCAGCAGTTACAGGAGGGGGCGGGAAAAACTGTTTTTT
TRBJ1-5 | . | TRBV10-3 | . | CAISESVRGGNQPQHF | TGTGCCATCAGTGAGTCTGTCAGGGGAGGCAATCAGCCCCAGCATTTT
TRBJ2-5 | . | TRBV11-2 | TRBD2 | CASSESGVGETQYF | TGTGCCAGCAGCGAGAGCGGGGTCGGAGAGACCCAGTACTTC
TRBJ2-3 | . | TRBV25-1 | . | CASSETGTTDTQYF | TGTGCCAGCAGTGAGACGGGAACCACAGATACGCAGTATTTT
TRBJ2-1 | . | TRBV7-3 | . | CASSADSFNEQFF | TGTGCCAGCAGCGCCGACAGTTTCAATGAGCAGTTCTTC
TRBJ2-3 | . | TRBV15 | . | CATSRARGTTDTQYF | TGTGCCACCAGCAGAGCAAGGGGCACCACAGATACGCAGTATTTT
TRBJ2-3 | . | TRBV9 | TRBD2 | CASSSPGGEILDTQYF | TGTGCCAGCAGTTCCCCTGGGGGGGAGATATTAGATACGCAGTATTTT
TRBJ2-3 | . | TRBV19 | . | CASSPAGRGSGTDTQYF | TGTGCCAGTAGCCCGGCTGGGCGGGGCTCGGGCACAGATACGCAGTATTTT
TRBJ1-1 | . | TRBV19 | . | CASSDQQGNTEAFF | TGTGCCAGTAGTGACCAACAGGGGAACACTGAAGCTTTCTTT
TRBJ2-3 | . | TRBV9 | TRBD1 | CASSPRQGSTDTQYF | TGTGCCAGCAGCCCCAGACAGGGGAGCACAGATACGCAGTATTTT
TRBJ1-6 | . | TRBV15 | TRBD1 | CATSRVSGTGISPLHF | TGTGCCACCAGCAGAGTCTCGGGGACAGGGATTTCACCCCTCCACTTT
TRBJ2-7 | . | TRBV13 | . | CASSFSQGHEQYF | TGTGCCAGCAGCTTTAGCCAGGGCCACGAGCAGTACTTC
TRBJ1-3 | . | TRBV7-2 | . | CASSLALGSMGNTIYF | TGTGCCAGCAGCTTAGCTTTGGGCAGTATGGGAAACACCATATATTTT
TRBJ2-3 | . | TRBV18 | . | CASSLIQRTDTQYF | TGTGCCAGCTCCCTTATCCAGCGGACAGATACGCAGTATTTT